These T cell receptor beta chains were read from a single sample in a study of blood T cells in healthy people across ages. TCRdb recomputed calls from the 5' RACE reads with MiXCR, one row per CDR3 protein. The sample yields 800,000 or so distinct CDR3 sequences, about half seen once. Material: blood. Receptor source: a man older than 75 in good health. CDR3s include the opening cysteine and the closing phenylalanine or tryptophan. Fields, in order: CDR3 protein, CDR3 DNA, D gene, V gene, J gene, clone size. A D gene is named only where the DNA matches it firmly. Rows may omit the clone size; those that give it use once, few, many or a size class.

CASSLPRVGRSRGNEQFF,TGTGCCAGCAGCTTACCAAGAGTAGGACGGAGTCGGGGCAATGAGCAGTTCTTC,NA,TRBV11-1,TRBJ2-1,NA
CASSLTVRTDAQYF,TGTGCCAGCAGTTTGACAGTGAGAACAGATGCGCAATATTTT,NA,TRBV12-3/TRBV12-4,TRBJ2-3,NA
CSVGRGPIYNEQFF,TGCAGCGTTGGGAGGGGACCGATATACAATGAGCAGTTCTTC,NA,TRBV29-1,TRBJ2-1,many
CASTRGRQSPTEAFF,TGTGCCAGCACCCGTGGGAGGCAGAGCCCCACTGAAGCTTTCTTT,NA,TRBV12-3/TRBV12-4,TRBJ1-1,NA
CASSLELQGTQYF,TGTGCCAGCAGCTTGGAGCTACAGGGGACCCAGTACTTC,NA,TRBV7-2,TRBJ2-5,once
CASSNSGRLFNQPQHF,TGTGCCAGCAGCAACTCCGGACGCCTTTTCAATCAGCCCCAGCATTTT,NA,TRBV21-1,TRBJ1-5,NA
CATSDTRGGDRGKNIQYF,TGTGCCACCAGTGATACCCGGGGGGGCGACAGGGGGAAAAACATTCAGTACTTC,NA,TRBV24-1,TRBJ2-4,NA
CASSLNPGLPYNEQFF,TGTGCCAGCAGCTTAAACCCAGGCTTACCATACAATGAGCAGTTCTTC,NA,TRBV7-2,TRBJ2-1,few
CASSLNGGEGNEQFF,TGCGCCAGCAGCTTGAATGGGGGCGAAGGCAATGAGCAGTTCTTC,NA,TRBV5-1,TRBJ2-1,few
CASSRQAQQETQYF,TGCGCCAGCAGTCGACAGGCGCAACAAGAGACCCAGTACTTC,NA,TRBV4-3,TRBJ2-5,NA
CSAKGQVGANYGYTF,TGCAGTGCAAAGGGACAGGTCGGCGCTAACTATGGCTACACCTTC,TRBD1,TRBV20-1,TRBJ1-2,few
CAISERASGGKQFF,TGTGCCATCAGTGAAAGGGCTAGCGGAGGGAAACAGTTCTTC,TRBD2,TRBV10-3,TRBJ2-1,many
CASKPPNSYEQYF,TGTGCCAGCAAGCCTCCAAACTCCTACGAGCAGTACTTC,NA,TRBV7-2,TRBJ2-7,few
CSALEGAGANVLTF,TGCAGCGCCCTAGAGGGCGCTGGGGCCAACGTCCTGACTTTC,NA,TRBV29-1,TRBJ2-6,NA
CASGDRAADTQYF,TGTGCCAGCGGGGACAGGGCCGCAGATACGCAGTATTTT,TRBD1,TRBV7-2,TRBJ2-3,NA
CASSPLPYPEAFF,TGTGCCAGCTCACCACTGCCCTACCCTGAAGCTTTCTTT,NA,TRBV18,TRBJ1-1,NA
CSALDLDTQYF,TGCAGTGCTCTAGACCTTGATACGCAGTATTTT,NA,TRBV20-1,TRBJ2-3,many
CASSLTPIGLSPKQFF,TGTGCCAGCAGTCTAACACCCATCGGACTATCCCCCAAGCAGTTCTTC,NA,TRBV27,TRBJ2-1,NA
CASSLGAGRVIVYEQYF,TGTGCCAGCAGCTTAGGGGCAGGGAGGGTTATCGTTTACGAGCAGTACTTC,TRBD2,TRBV7-2,TRBJ2-7,NA
CSARDHQGKHGYTF,TGCAGTGCTAGAGATCATCAGGGGAAGCATGGCTACACCTTC,NA,TRBV20-1,TRBJ1-2,few
CASSSGSYVAKNIQYF,TGTGCCAGCAGTTCGGGGTCATATGTAGCCAAAAACATTCAGTACTTC,NA,TRBV28,TRBJ2-4,NA
CASSLWSLAGGPREQYF,TGTGCCAGCAGCTTATGGTCCCTAGCGGGAGGGCCAAGGGAGCAGTACTTC,TRBD2,TRBV7-9,TRBJ2-7,NA
CSAALGLAEETQYF,TGCAGTGCAGCCTTGGGACTAGCGGAAGAGACCCAGTACTTC,TRBD2,TRBV20-1,TRBJ2-5,NA
CATAEGRYQETQYF,TGTGCCACCGCGGAGGGTCGGTACCAAGAGACCCAGTACTTC,NA,TRBV24-1,TRBJ2-5,many
CSASASGATDTQYF,TGCAGTGCTAGCGCTAGCGGGGCCACAGATACGCAGTATTTT,TRBD2,TRBV20-1,TRBJ2-3,NA
CSVELLSYGYTF,TGCAGCGTTGAACTCCTGTCCTATGGCTACACCTTC,NA,TRBV29-1,TRBJ1-2,few
CSARDARNTEAFF,TGCAGTGCTAGAGACGCCCGGAACACTGAAGCTTTCTTT,NA,TRBV20-1,TRBJ1-1,NA
CARGDRANTGELFF,TGTGCCAGGGGAGACCGAGCGAACACCGGGGAGCTGTTTTTT,NA,TRBV2,TRBJ2-2,few
CSVLAGGSYTQYF,TGCAGCGTACTAGCGGGAGGCTCGTATACGCAGTATTTT,TRBD2,TRBV29-1,TRBJ2-3,NA
CASSKVNQASWEQYF,TGTGCCAGCAGCAAAGTCAATCAGGCCTCGTGGGAGCAGTACTTC,NA,TRBV21-1,TRBJ2-5,NA
CASSEGQGFYNEQYF,TGTGCCAGCAGTGAGGGTCAGGGGTTCTACAATGAGCAGTACTTC,NA,TRBV6-4,TRBJ2-7,once
CASSRGLAGGKETQYF,TGTGCCAGCAGCCGGGGACTAGCGGGAGGAAAAGAGACCCAGTACTTC,TRBD2,TRBV14,TRBJ2-5,few
CAISGSGGEDYEQYF,TGTGCCATCAGTGGATCAGGGGGAGAGGACTACGAGCAGTACTTC,TRBD1,TRBV10-3,TRBJ2-7,many